This T cell receptor (beta chain) came from a study of blood T cells in healthy people across ages. As for this clonotype: Its matching antigen is unknown.

Study-level results: Among T cells, TCR beta diversity per million cells dropped roughly linearly as age rose.

For the second PCR, which ran for 7 to 11 cycles, a sample-barcoded 5' primer and a J-beta primer mix were used. Tags on each cDNA molecule came from a template-switch adaptor with 12 random nucleotides. TCRdb itself ran the 5' RACE reads through MiXCR, one entry per CDR3 protein. The sample holds approximately 350,000 distinct CDR3 sequences; 52% are singletons and the top ten take 45% to 65%. J gave up 0 bases and V 5 bases, and 11 bases lay outside the gene matches. CDR1 is KGHDR and CDR2 is SFDVKD in the germline V gene. This CDR3 is built from 20 residues. The rearrangement links TRBV24-1 to TRBJ2-1; 14 positions match TRBD2. Sequencing was done on a sample of blood. The sequence came from a man in his sixties in good health. The CDR3 here is CATSGHPGLAGESSYNEQFF. For the CDR3, the DNA is TGTGCCACCAGTGGCCATCCGGGACTAGCGGGAGAGAGCTCCTACAATGAGCAGTTCTTC.